The sequence of this TCR beta chain was determined in a study of cytomegalovirus exposure and HLA in healthy donors (dated by TCRdb to the late 2010s). Study-level background: An earlier analysis of roughly 610 of the donors reported about 300 Gb of sequence data and around 110 million unique TCR beta sequences obtained from 150 million to 200 million T cells. About 280 gigabases of sequencing data and 91 million or so unique TCR sequences made up an early release that covered nearly 650 HLA-typed donors. The genetic ancestry cluster associated with self-reported Caucasian donors included 65% to 90% of the 300 to 450 genotyped donors. The study aimed to test whether signatures of past pathogen exposure could be identified by cataloging public T cell receptors. The T cell repertoires of 666 subjects were profiled by immunosequencing and related to cytomegalovirus serostatus. A separate validation cohort of some 130 different subjects was used in addition to the approximately 700-subject first cohort. The study combined high-throughput TCR immunosequencing, statistical association of individual TCRs with disease status, and machine learning to predict cytomegalovirus infection status. A later analysis re-analyzed previously published TCR beta repertoires from about 730 donors and added high-resolution HLA genotyping to study TCR occurrence patterns. In the later analysis, no new phenotypic data were used to find candidate immune exposures; instead, reliance was placed on TCR beta sequences and their occurrence across donors. In an earlier analysis of about 590 of the donors, high-throughput TCR beta sequencing was used to judge whether each TCR beta V gene segment behaved as functional or pseudogenic. Alongside the repertoire data, information on donor age, sex, ethnicity and CMV serostatus was compiled. Genome-wide SNP genotypes for about 65% of the roughly 670 donors were used in a later genetic analysis, which treated that subset as a discovery cohort. All discovery cohort repertoires had been generated using a single sequencing platform. Class I and class II HLA loci were covered by the typing at four-digit resolution. Typing coverage differed by locus: A, B, C, DRB1 and DQB1 were typed in about 620-630 donors, DQA1 in about 500, DPA1 in some 610, and DPB1 in just under 490. Four or five DR-DQ haplotypes were treated as single units for association and clustering because of strong linkage in the cohort. Among several hundred genotyped donors of the cohort, an average of around 250,000 unique TCR beta nucleotide sequences was sequenced per donor, of which about 18% were non-productive.

The cohort comprised around 690 healthy bone marrow donors. Cohort members were all nominally healthy when sampled, although unrecorded immune exposures were likely present. The donor was CMV seronegative and belonged to the group of roughly 330 seronegative cohort members. Each donor provided a peripheral blood sample, and peripheral blood mononuclear cells were used for TCR beta sequencing. Genomic DNA extraction from the blood cell samples was performed with the Qiagen DNeasy Blood Extraction Kit. Spanning cysteine to phenylalanine, the CDR3 consists of 13 amino acids. The sequence is cut down to CDR3 DNA, 39 bases in frame from base 1. From a lookup of the germline V gene, CDR1 and CDR2 are MDHEN and SYDVKM. At the junction V is shortened by 6 bases and J by 6 bases; bases outside the gene matches: 4. The method behind the library was the immunoSEQ multiplex PCR assay. For the multiplex PCR, a mixture combining 60 forward primers for TCR Vbeta segments and 13 reverse primers for TCR Jbeta segments was used. The CDR3 region of rearranged TCR beta genes was amplified from genomic DNA with a multiplex PCR assay. The amplified TCR beta libraries were sequenced on the Illumina HiSeq System as 87-base-pair reads. In the source study's methods: Across the 500 to 850 repertoires, a later analysis counted roughly 84 million unique TCR beta chains, 9 million to 14 million of which were shared by at least two donors. Raw reads were error-corrected and collapsed into unique sequences by a nearest-neighbor algorithm in which closely related sequences were merged to remove PCR and sequencing errors. To assign V, D and J gene segments, CDR3 sequences were aligned to IMGT reference sequences. For a sequence to be retained, a match of at least six nucleotides was required to both a V gene segment and a J gene segment. A rearrangement was called productive if the CDR3 had no stop codons and remained in frame with V and J, and every other rearrangement was called non-productive. CDR3 was defined according to IMGT convention as the region running from the second conserved V-encoded cysteine to the conserved J-encoded phenylalanine. The earlier analysis of about 590 of the donors excluded sequences that lacked an unambiguous match to a single V gene segment. In an earlier analysis of roughly 600 of the donors, a V segment was called functional when productive rearrangements were above 56.7%, and segregating when the standard deviation between donors exceeded 5%. A statistical classification framework was developed to diagnose cytomegalovirus status using the catalog of TCR beta chain sequences. In a later analysis, TCR nucleotide sequences were compared against IMGT/GENE-DB human TR gene sequences so that V and J genes could be assigned. Using the TCRdist pipeline, a later analysis assigned CDR3 sequences along with most-parsimonious VDJ recombination scenarios. A later analysis defined each TCR beta chain by its CDR3 amino acid sequence plus V-gene family, and excluded reads lacking a unique V-gene family. To address suspected cross-contamination and a sequencing artifact, a later analysis removed a few hundred highly shared, low-generation-probability nucleotide sequences. A later analysis calculated a clonal expansion index for each public chain from normalized within-repertoire ranks of inferred template counts. In a later analysis, generation probabilities were computed with a VDJ recombination model fitted to out-of-frame rearrangements, and the resulting probabilities were checked against IGoR. A later analysis scored TCR-TCR, TCR-HLA and TCR-CMV co-occurrence with hypergeometric tests, applying a repertoire-size bias correction to TCR pairs. False discovery rates were estimated in a later analysis by permuting HLA or CMV assignments 20 times. In a later analysis, co-occurring TCRs were grouped with DBSCAN, and TCRdist sequence similarity was added when clustering was performed within HLA-allele-positive subsets. Repertoires with fewer than 30,000 or more than 120,000 public chains, plus five repertoires with anomalous nucleotide sharing, were excluded from co-occurrence clustering. Here the immuneACCESS table is served through TCRdb, limited to in-frame sequences with V and J called. Missing clones are a known gap in these copies; in checked studies unresolved V genes cover under half, and the rest lacks a known reason. The V and J calls and clone size are taken from that table; D and trimming were inferred from the DNA. The table held for this sample gives some 120,000 clones. The ten largest clones add up to about 3.5% of the sample.

In the case of this clone: What this receptor recognizes is not known.

Overall study outcomes, separate from this receptor: A later analysis found that TCR association rates varied across HLA loci, with DRB1 alleles showing the most associated TCRs and HLA-C alleles the fewest. According to a later analysis, most CMV-associated TCR beta chains appeared to be HLA-restricted, and the HLA associations seemed to be driven largely by CMV exposure. According to a later analysis, parvovirus B19, influenza, CMV and Epstein-Barr virus appeared linked to several top co-occurrence clusters. Fewer than 20 rarely observed V segments, including chromosome 9 orphons, were excluded from the earlier analysis of about 610 of the donors because counts were too low. A later analysis found that HLA-associated TCR beta chains were more clonally expanded and had lower generation probabilities than equally common non-associated chains. Cytomegalovirus status was reported to be diagnosed by the classifier with high specificity and sensitivity in both the original and validation cohorts. Compared with the approximately 670-donor mean, donors in an Asian-associated ancestry cluster had fewer N-insertions in productive TCRs, according to a later genetic analysis. Most TCR sequences were observed very rarely across donors, whereas some public TCRs were present in many individuals. For the cohort, immune exposure information was limited to CMV serostatus. The study gave a list of some 150 TCR beta chains associated with cytomegalovirus. Because HLA typing was missing for some donors at each locus, association tests included only the typed subset. The authors suggested that the approach could potentially be extended to other disease states and immunological phenotypes. When HLA alleles, especially DR and DQ, strongly co-occurred, TCR associations were difficult to assign to individual alleles. Only TCR beta chains were sequenced in this cohort, and the absence of alpha or paired-chain data limited detectable features. A further reported finding was that TCR beta sequences accurately predicted the HLA-A and HLA-B alleles for most subjects in the first cohort. A cluster of highly shared sequence variants was judged likely to represent a technical artifact of the sequencing pipeline. Broadly in line with IMGT annotations, most TCR beta V segments showed up in productive rearrangements about 87% or about 30% of the time in an earlier analysis of under 700 of the donors. In a later genetic analysis, a missense DCLRE1C variant was associated with V-gene and J-gene trimming of TCR beta chains, and the association was replicated in an independent cohort. The 87-base-pair reads could not distinguish some IMGT-functional V segments, including TRBV6-2 and TRBV6-3, so those segments were excluded. Three of the identified cytomegalovirus-associated TCR beta chains were confirmed in vitro to be specific for cytomegalovirus antigens. Roughly uniform sequencing depth across donors was assumed in presence/absence analyses, although this assumption may not hold. A later analysis associated about 16,000 TCR beta sequences with specific HLA alleles at a false discovery rate of 0.05. Linkage disequilibrium might explain the correlated functional status among segregating V segments, but an unknown experimental factor could not be ruled out.

The chain is encoded by TRBV28 joined to TRBJ2-2; 7 bases in the junction line up with TRBD1. The sequence was obtained from a man aged 18 to 30 in good health and CMV-seronegative. Material for sequencing was PBMCs. The CDR3 reads CASSRTGAGELFF. Here is the DNA: TGTGCCAGCAGCCGCACAGGGGCCGGGGAGCTGTTTTTT.